The present TCR beta chain was sequenced within a study of Graves' ophthalmopathy and Graves' hyperthyroidism. After removal of 4 bases from V and 5 bases from J, the junction contained 9 bases not matched to a gene. CDR1 is SGHRS, CDR2 YFSETQ, per germline. The CDR3 is 15 amino acids. Over 18 months of follow-up, stable hyperthyroidism required that no ophthalmopathy appear. The PBMCs used were ones drawn from 10 ml of fresh peripheral blood. This clonotype showed up many times. The antigen remains undetermined. RNA transcripts were the template, and TCR beta CDR3 regions were amplified from them. First-round RT-PCR relied on HTBI primers, and a second-round multiplex PCR came next. Using its own MiXCR run on the multiplex PCR reads, TCRdb lists one record per CDR3 protein. The sample gives a few hundred thousand distinct CDR3 sequences, 15% to 20% of which show up once; roughly 2.3% is in the top ten.

Study-level results: For predicting ophthalmopathy progression, the model had 70.59% sensitivity and around 72% specificity. A majority of expanded thyroid clonotypes exceeding 0.001 frequency were likewise present in blood.

This receptor was identified in an adult woman with stable Graves' hyperthyroidism. The specimen sequenced was peripheral blood. The J gene is TRBJ2-7, the V gene TRBV5-1, with 10 bases aligning to TRBD2. The CDR3 DNA reads TGCGCCAGCAGCATCTCTAGCGGGAGTTCGCACGAGCAGTACTTC. This gives the protein CASSISSGSSHEQYF.